Presented here are 4 T cell receptor beta chains from one specimen sequenced in a study of response to subunit inactivated influenza vaccine. Using its own MiXCR run on the RT-PCR reads, TCRdb lists one record per CDR3 protein. Among just over 300,000 distinct CDR3 sequences listed, 20% to 25% were seen once. The source material was PBMCs from blood, sampled around 22 months after vaccination. These receptors came from a man in his fifties or sixties who received an inactivated influenza vaccine.

The sample holds many counts of this clonotype. This chain uses TRBV5-1 with TRBJ1-1; no reliable D call. The V gene lost 1 base and the J gene lost 0 bases, with 16 bases spanning the gap. This CDR3 spans 17 amino acids. Germline V gene sequence: CDR1 SGHRS, CDR2 YFSETQ. The CDR3 nucleotides are TGCGCCAGCAGCTTGTCCCGGGTAGGTGCCATGAACACTGAAGCTTTCTTT. This translates into CASSLSRVGAMNTEAFF.

The chain recombines TRBV5-1 with TRBJ1-6, with 9 bases fitting TRBD1. The CDR3 is made up of 16 amino acids. V shed 3 bases, J shed 7 bases, and the junction held 8 bases outside the gene matches. From germline, CDR1 is SGHRS and CDR2 YFSETQ. The CDR3 nucleotides read TGCGCCAGCAGCTCCCGGCGACAGGGGGACAATTCACCCCTCCACTTT. Its protein product is CASSSRRQGDNSPLHF.

Many counts were recorded for this clonotype. The chain links TRBV5-1 to TRBJ1-2; tentatively, D is TRBD1 (6 bases). The CDR3 consists of 13 residues. Per germline, CDR1 SGHRS and CDR2 YFSETQ. V was shortened by 3 bases and J by 5 bases, with 11 bases between the two germline ends. CDR3 nucleotides: TGCGCCAGCAGCTGGGGCACAGGGTATGGCTACACCTTC. It codes for CASSWGTGYGYTF.

CDR3: CASSEWGNGANVLTF. The CDR3 DNA sequence: TGTGCCAGCAGTGAGTGGGGGAACGGGGCCAACGTCCTGACTTTC. The rearrangement links TRBV2 to TRBJ2-6; D assignment may be TRBD1 or TRBD2 (5 bases each). The CDR3 is made up of 15 amino acids. V lost 3 bases to trimming and J lost 4 bases, with 10 bases between them. CDR1 SNHLY and CDR2 FYNNEI come from the germline V gene. The variable domain in full, completed from reference TRBV2 and TRBJ2-6, reads EPEVTQTPSHQVTQMGQEVILRCVPISNHLYFYWYRQILGQKVEFLVSFYNNEISEKSEIFDDQFSVERPDGSNFTLKIRSTKLEDSAMYFCASSEWGNGANVLTFGAGSRLTVL.